The present T cell receptor (beta chain) was sequenced within a study of response to subunit inactivated influenza vaccine. This clonotype was seen only a few times. Its antigen is unidentified. Study outcomes and limitations: Authors suggested each seasonal influenza vaccination recruits few new T cells.

TCRdb processed the RT-PCR reads anew with MiXCR; each CDR3 protein has one entry. The table includes approximately 200,000 distinct CDR3 sequences, under 15% detected once. The V gene end was trimmed by 1 base and the J gene end by 3 bases; junction bases not matched to a gene: 12. CDR1 is DFQATT and CDR2 is SNEGSKA in the germline V gene (reference sequence). The length of the CDR3 is 17 residues. Sequenced here: CD8+ T cells sorted from PBMCs, sampled 5 days after vaccination. V and J are TRBV20-1 and TRBJ2-7, with TRBD2 matching 10 bases. The TCR comes from a man aged 45-65 years who received an inactivated influenza vaccine. The CDR3 spells CSARVPGLAITVYEQYF. CDR3 bases: TGCAGTGCTAGAGTCCCGGGACTAGCGATTACCGTCTACGAGCAGTACTTC.